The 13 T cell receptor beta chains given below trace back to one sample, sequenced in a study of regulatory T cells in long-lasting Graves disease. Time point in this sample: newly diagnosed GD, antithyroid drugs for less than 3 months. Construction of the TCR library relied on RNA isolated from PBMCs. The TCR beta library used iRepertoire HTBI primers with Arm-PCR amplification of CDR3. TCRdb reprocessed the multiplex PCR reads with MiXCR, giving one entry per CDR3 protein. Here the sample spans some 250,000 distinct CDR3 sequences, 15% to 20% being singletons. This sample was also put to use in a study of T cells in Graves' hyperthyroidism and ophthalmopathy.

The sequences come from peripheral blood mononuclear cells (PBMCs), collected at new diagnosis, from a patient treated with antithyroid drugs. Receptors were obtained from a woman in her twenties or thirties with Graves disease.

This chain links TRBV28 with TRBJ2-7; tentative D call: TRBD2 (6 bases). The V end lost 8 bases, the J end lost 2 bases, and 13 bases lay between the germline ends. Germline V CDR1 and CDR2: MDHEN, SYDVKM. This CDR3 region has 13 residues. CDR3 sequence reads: CASASSETYEQYF. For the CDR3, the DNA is TGTGCCAGCGCCTCTAGCGAAACCTACGAGCAGTACTTC.

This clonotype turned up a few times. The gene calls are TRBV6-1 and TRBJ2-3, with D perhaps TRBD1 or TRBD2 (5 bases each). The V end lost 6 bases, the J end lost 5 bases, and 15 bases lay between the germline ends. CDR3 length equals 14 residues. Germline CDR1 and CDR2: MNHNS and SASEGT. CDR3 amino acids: CASRSNEGQDTQYF. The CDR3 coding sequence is TGTGCCAGCAGAAGTAACGAGGGGCAAGATACGCAGTATTTT.

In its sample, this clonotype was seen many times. As DNA, the CDR3 is TGCAGTGCTAAATCTGCTCCGGTTAGCACTGAAGCTTTCTTT. This translates into CSAKSAPVSTEAFF. V is TRBV20-1 and J is TRBJ1-1; D ambiguous. This CDR3 has 14 amino acids. Germline V gene lookup returns CDR1 DFQATT and CDR2 SNEGSKA (reference sequence). V was trimmed by 4 bases and J by 4 bases, leaving 16 bases between them.

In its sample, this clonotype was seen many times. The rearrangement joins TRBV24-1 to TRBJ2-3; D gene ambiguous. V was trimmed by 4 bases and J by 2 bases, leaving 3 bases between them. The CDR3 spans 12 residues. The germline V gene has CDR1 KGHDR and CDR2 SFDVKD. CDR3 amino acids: CATSEDTDTQYF. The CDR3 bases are TGTGCCACCAGTGAGGACACAGATACGCAGTATTTT.

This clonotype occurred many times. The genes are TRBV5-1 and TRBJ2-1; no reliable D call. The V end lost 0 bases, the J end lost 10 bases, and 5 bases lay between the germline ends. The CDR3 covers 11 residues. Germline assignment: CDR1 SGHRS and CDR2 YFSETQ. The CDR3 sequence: CASSLVGEQFF. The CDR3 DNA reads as TGCGCCAGCAGCTTGGTCGGAGAGCAGTTCTTC.

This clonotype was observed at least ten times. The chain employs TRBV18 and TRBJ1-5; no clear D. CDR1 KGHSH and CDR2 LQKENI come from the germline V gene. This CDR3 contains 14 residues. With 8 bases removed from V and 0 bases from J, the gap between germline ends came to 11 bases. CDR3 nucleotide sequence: TGTGCCAGCAGCCCTGGAAATAGCAATCAGCCCCAGCATTTT. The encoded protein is CASSPGNSNQPQHF.

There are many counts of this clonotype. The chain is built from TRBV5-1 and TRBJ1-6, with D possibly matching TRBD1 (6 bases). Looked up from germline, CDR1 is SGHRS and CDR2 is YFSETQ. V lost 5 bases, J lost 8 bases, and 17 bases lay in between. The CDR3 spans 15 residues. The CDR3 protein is CASSPTGRGDSPLHF. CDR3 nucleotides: TGCGCCAGCAGTCCTACCGGCAGGGGCGATTCACCCCTCCACTTT.

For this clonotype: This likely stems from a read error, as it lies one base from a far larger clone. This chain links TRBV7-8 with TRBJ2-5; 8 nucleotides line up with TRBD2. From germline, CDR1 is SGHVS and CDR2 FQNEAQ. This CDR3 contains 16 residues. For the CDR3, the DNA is TGTGCCAGCAGCTTAGATGAAATAGCGGGGAAGTATGAGCAGCTCTTC. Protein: CASSLDEIAGKYEQLF.

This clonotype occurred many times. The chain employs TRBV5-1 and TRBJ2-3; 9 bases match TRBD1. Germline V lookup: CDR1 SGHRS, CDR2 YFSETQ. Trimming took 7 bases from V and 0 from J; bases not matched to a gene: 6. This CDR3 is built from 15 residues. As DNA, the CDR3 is TGCGCCAGCGCCGAAGGACAGGGGAGCACAGATACGCAGTATTTT. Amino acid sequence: CASAEGQGSTDTQYF.

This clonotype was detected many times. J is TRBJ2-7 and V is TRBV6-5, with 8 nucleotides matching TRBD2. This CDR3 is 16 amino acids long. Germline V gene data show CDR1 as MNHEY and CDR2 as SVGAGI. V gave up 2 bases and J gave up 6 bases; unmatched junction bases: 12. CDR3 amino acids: CASSYPNAGAGGEQYF. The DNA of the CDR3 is TGTGCCAGCAGTTACCCAAATGCGGGCGCGGGAGGCGAGCAGTACTTC.

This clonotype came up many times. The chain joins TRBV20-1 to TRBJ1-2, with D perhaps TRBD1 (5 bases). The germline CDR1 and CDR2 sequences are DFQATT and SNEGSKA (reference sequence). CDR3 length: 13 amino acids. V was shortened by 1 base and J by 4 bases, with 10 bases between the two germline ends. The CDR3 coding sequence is TGCAGTGCTAGAGCCCTGGGGGGCTATGGCTACACCTTC. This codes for CSARALGGYGYTF.

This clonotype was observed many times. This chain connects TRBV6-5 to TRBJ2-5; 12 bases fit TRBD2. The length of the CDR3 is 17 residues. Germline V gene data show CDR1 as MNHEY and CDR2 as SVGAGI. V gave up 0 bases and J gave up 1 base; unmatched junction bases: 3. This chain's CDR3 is CASSYSTSGGTQETQYF. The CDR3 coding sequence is TGTGCCAGCAGTTACTCAACTAGCGGGGGGACCCAAGAGACCCAGTACTTC.

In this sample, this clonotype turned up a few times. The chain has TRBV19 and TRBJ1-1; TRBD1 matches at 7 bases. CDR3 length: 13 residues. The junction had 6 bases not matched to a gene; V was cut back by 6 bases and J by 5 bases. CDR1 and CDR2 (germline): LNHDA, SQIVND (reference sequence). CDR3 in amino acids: CASRNHRGTEAFF. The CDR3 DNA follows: TGTGCCAGTAGGAATCACAGGGGTACTGAAGCTTTCTTT.